This is a list of T cell receptor beta chains from one sample in a study of T cells in Graves' hyperthyroidism and ophthalmopathy. TCRdb recomputed calls from the multiplex PCR reads with MiXCR, one row per CDR3 protein. The sample includes some 490,000 distinct CDR3 sequences, around a fifth of them seen just once. Sequencing was done on a sample of blood. The receptors here all came from a woman between 70 and 85 years old with Graves' ophthalmopathy. The CDR3 runs from the conserved cysteine through the conserved F or W. A D gene is named only where the DNA matches it firmly. Some rows have no size entry. The others give once, few or many, or a class for an expanded clone.

clone size | J gene | D gene | V gene | CDR3 protein | CDR3 DNA
many | TRBJ2-7 | . | TRBV18 | CASSPRGDSYEQYF | TGTGCCAGCTCACCAAGAGGCGACAGCTACGAGCAGTACTTC
. | TRBJ2-2 | . | TRBV29-1 | CSVPGPVANTGEPFF | TGCAGCGTCCCCGGACCGGTGGCGAACACCGGGGAGCCGTTTTTT
few | TRBJ2-7 | TRBD2 | TRBV6-2/TRBV6-3 | CASRDPGLAGVSIYEQYF | TGTGCCAGCAGAGATCCTGGACTAGCGGGAGTCAGCATCTACGAGCAGTACTTC
few | TRBJ2-3 | . | TRBV7-9 | CASSRLVVEGTQYF | TGTGCCAGCAGCCGCTTAGTGGTGGAAGGTACGCAGTATTTT
many | TRBJ1-1 | . | TRBV2 | CASRLNTLGTEAFF | TGTGCCAGCAGACTGAATACCTTGGGCACTGAAGCTTTCTTT
. | TRBJ1-2 | . | TRBV28 | CASSGGQIYGYTF | TGTGCCAGCAGTGGCGGGCAGATCTATGGCTACACCTTC
. | TRBJ1-5 | TRBD1 | TRBV28 | CASSNGQGVFQPQHF | TGTGCCAGCAGTAACGGACAGGGGGTCTTTCAGCCCCAGCATTTT
many | TRBJ1-1 | . | TRBV10-3 | CAISESRGISSNTEAFF | TGTGCCATCAGTGAGTCGAGAGGTATAAGTTCGAACACTGAAGCTTTCTTT
. | TRBJ1-4 | . | TRBV12-5 | CASGPPPGPGVSANEKLFF | TGTGCTAGTGGCCCCCCGCCCGGCCCAGGGGTTTCGGCTAATGAAAAACTGTTTTTT
few | TRBJ2-5 | . | TRBV20-1 | CSARSLTQYF | TGCAGTGCTAGGTCGTTGACCCAGTACTTC
few | TRBJ2-1 | TRBD1 | TRBV5-5 | CASSSGADRAFFF | TGTGCCAGCAGCTCCGGGGCGGACAGGGCATTTTTCTTC
. | TRBJ2-2 | TRBD1 | TRBV7-3 | CASSFIPGGSTGELFF | TGTGCCAGCAGCTTTATACCAGGGGGCAGTACCGGGGAGCTGTTTTTT
few | TRBJ2-5 | . | TRBV30 | CAWNRQGGETQYF | TGTGCCTGGAACCGACAGGGAGGAGAGACCCAGTACTTC
many | TRBJ1-5 | . | TRBV12-3/TRBV12-4 | CASSVDGNQPQHF | TGTGCCAGCAGCGTGGACGGCAATCAGCCCCAGCATTTT
. | TRBJ2-1 | TRBD2 | TRBV24-1 | CATSIKGTGQLAGGESSYNEQFF | TGTGCCACCAGTATTAAGGGGACAGGGCAACTAGCGGGAGGCGAGAGCTCCTACAATGAGCAGTTCTTC
. | TRBJ1-2 | . | TRBV12-3/TRBV12-4 | CASSWVLGTLRGYTF | TGTGCCAGCAGTTGGGTTCTCGGGACCCTGCGGGGCTACACCTTC
. | TRBJ2-1 | TRBD2 | TRBV4-3 | CASSQTSGTYSYNEQFF | TGCGCCAGCAGCCAAACTAGCGGGACCTACTCCTACAATGAGCAGTTCTTC
. | TRBJ2-7 | . | TRBV6-5 | CASSYTPHGEFSYEQYF | TGTGCCAGCAGTTATACCCCCCATGGGGAATTCTCCTACGAGCAGTACTTC
many | TRBJ2-3 | . | TRBV5-1 | CASSLERGSDTQYF | TGCGCCAGCAGCTTGGAAAGGGGATCAGATACGCAGTATTTT
. | TRBJ1-2 | TRBD1 | TRBV25-1 | CASRDSTTGTGGHGYTF | TGTGCCAGCAGGGACAGCACCACCGGGACAGGGGGCCATGGCTACACCTTC
. | TRBJ1-1 | TRBD1 | TRBV5-1 | CASSPGTGGSFEAFF | TGCGCCAGCAGCCCGGGGACAGGGGGCTCGTTTGAAGCTTTCTTT
few | TRBJ2-7 | . | TRBV18 | CASSPIGYEQYF | TGTGCCAGCTCACCTATCGGCTACGAGCAGTACTTC